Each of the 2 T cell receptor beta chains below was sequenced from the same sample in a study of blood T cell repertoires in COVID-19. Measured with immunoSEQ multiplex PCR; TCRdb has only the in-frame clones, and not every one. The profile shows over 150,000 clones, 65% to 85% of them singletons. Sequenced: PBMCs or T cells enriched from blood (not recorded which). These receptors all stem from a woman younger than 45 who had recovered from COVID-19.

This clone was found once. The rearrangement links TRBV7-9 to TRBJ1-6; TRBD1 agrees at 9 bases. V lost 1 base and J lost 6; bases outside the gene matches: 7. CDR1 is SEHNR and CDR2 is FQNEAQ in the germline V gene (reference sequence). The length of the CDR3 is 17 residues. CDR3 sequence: CASSLDGTGFGNSPLHF. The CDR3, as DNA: TGTGCCAGCAGCTTAGACGGGACAGGGTTTGGTAATTCACCCCTCCACTTT.

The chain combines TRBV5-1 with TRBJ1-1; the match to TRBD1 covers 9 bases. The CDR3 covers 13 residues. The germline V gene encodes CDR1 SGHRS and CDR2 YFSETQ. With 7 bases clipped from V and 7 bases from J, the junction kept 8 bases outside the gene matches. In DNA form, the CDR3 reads TGCGCCAGCCGGACAGGGGTTGGGAATGAAGCTTTCTTT. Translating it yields CASRTGVGNEAFF.